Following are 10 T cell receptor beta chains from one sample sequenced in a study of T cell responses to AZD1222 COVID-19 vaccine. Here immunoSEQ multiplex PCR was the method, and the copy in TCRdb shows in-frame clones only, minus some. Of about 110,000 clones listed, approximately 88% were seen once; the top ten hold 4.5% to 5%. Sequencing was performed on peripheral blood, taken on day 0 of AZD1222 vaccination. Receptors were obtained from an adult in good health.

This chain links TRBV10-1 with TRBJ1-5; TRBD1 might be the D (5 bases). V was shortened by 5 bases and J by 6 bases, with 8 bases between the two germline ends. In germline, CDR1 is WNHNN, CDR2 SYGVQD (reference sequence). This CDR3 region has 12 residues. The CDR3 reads CASSSGRQPQHF. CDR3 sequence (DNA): TGCGCCAGCAGTTCGGGGCGTCAGCCCCAGCATTTT.

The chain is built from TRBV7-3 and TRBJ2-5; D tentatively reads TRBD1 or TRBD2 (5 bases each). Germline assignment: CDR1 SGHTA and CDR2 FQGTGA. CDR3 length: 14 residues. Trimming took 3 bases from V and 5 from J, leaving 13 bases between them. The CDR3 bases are TGTGCCAGCAGCTTTGTGCAGGGCGGGGAGACCCAGTACTTC. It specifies CASSFVQGGETQYF.

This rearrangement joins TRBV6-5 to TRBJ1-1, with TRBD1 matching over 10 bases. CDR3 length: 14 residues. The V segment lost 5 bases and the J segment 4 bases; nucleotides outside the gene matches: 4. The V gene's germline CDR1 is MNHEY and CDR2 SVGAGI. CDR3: CASSRTGGGTEAFF. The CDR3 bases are TGTGCCAGCAGTAGGACAGGGGGGGGCACTGAAGCTTTCTTT.

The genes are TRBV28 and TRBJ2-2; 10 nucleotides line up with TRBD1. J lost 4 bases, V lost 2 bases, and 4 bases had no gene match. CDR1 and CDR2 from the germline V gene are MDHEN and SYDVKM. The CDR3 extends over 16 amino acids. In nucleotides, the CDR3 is TGTGCCAGCAGTTTACTCTGGACAGGGGGCACCGGGGAGCTGTTTTTT. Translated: CASSLLWTGGTGELFF.

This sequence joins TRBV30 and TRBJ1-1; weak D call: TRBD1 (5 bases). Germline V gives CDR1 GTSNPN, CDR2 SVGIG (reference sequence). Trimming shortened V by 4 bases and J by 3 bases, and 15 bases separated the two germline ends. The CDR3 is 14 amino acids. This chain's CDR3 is CAWIGQGRDTEAFF. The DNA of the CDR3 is TGTGCCTGGATAGGTCAGGGTCGGGACACTGAAGCTTTCTTT.

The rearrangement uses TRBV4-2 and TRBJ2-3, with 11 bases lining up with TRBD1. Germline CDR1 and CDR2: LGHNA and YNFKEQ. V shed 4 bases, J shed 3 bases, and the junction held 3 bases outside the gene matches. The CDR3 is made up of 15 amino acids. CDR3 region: CASSLGTGGTDTQYF. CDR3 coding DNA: TGTGCCAGCAGCCTTGGGACAGGGGGGACAGATACGCAGTATTTT.

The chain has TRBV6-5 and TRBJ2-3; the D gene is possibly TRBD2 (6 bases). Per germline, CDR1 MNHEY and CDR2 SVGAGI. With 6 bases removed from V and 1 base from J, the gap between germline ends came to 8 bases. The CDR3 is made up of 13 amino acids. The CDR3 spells CASSQRGTDTQYF. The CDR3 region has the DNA TGTGCCAGCAGCCAGCGGGGCACAGATACGCAGTATTTT.

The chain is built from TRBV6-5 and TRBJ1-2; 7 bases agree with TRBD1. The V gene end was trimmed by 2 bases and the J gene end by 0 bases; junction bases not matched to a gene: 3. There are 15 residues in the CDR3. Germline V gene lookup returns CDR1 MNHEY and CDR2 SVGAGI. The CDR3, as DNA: TGTGCCAGCAGTTACGGCCAGGGGGCTAACTATGGCTACACCTTC. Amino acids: CASSYGQGANYGYTF.

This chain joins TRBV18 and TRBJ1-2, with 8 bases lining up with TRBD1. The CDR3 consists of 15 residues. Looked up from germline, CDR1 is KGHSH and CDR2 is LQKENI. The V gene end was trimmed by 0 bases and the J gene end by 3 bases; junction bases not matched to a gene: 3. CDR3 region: CASSPPMGQDYGYTF. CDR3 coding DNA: TGTGCCAGCTCACCACCGATGGGACAGGACTATGGCTACACCTTC. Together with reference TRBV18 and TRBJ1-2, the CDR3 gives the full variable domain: NAGVMQNPRHLVRRRGQEARLRCSPMKGHSHVYWYRQLPEEGLKFMVYLQKENIIDESGMPKERFSAEFPKEGPSILRIQQVVRGDSAAYFCASSPPMGQDYGYTFGSGTRLTVV.

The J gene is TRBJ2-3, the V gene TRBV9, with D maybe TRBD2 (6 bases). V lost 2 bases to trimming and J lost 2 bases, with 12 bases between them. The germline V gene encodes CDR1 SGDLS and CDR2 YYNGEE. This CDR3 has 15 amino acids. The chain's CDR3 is CASSVGGDSTDTQYF. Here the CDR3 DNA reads TGTGCCAGCAGCGTTGGCGGGGACTCCACAGATACGCAGTATTTT.